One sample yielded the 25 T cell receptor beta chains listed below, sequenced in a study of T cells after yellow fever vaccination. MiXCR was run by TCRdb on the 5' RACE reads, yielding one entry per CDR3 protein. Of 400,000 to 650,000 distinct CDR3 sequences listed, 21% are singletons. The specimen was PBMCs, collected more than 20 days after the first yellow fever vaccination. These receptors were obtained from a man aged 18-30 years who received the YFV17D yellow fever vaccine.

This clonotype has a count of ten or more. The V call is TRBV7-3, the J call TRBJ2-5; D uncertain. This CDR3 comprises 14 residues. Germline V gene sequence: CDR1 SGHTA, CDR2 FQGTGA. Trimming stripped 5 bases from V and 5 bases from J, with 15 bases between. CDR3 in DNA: TGTGCCAGCAGCCAAAACCCGGGTACGGAGACCCAGTACTTC. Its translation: CASSQNPGTETQYF.

The CDR3 spells CASSVGALAEYYEQYF. CDR3 in DNA: TGTGCCAGCAGCGTAGGGGCACTAGCGGAATACTACGAGCAGTACTTC. V and J are TRBV9 and TRBJ2-7; 8 positions agree with TRBD2. Trimming removed 0 bases from V and 3 bases from J; junction bases left unmatched: 8. Germline lookup yields CDR1 SGDLS and CDR2 YYNGEE. The CDR3 runs 16 residues.

The CDR3 DNA follows: TGTGCCAGCAGCCAACTTCTAGCGGGGGGGCGAAATGAGCAGTTCTTC. Translating gives CASSQLLAGGRNEQFF. The chain combines TRBV4-2 with TRBJ2-1; TRBD2 matches 12 bases. The CDR3 has 16 amino acids. The V gene's germline CDR1 is LGHNA and CDR2 YNFKEQ. With V trimmed by 2 bases and J by 7 bases, 6 bases remained unmatched.

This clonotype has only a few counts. This CDR3 reads CSAQGSYNEQFF. The CDR3 nucleotides read TGCAGTGCCCAGGGTTCCTACAATGAGCAGTTCTTC. The V call is TRBV20-1, the J call TRBJ2-1, with a weak D call TRBD1 (5 bases). CDR3 length: 12 residues. V lost 6 bases, J lost 1 base, and 7 bases lay in between. Germline V gene data show CDR1 as DFQATT and CDR2 as SNEGSKA (reference sequence).

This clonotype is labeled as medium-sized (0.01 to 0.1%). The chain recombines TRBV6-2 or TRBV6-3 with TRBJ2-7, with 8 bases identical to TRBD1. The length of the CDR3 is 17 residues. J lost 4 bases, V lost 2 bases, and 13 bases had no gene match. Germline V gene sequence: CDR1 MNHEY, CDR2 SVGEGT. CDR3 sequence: CASSYPGQAFLSYEQYF. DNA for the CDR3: TGTGCCAGCAGTTACCCGGGACAGGCTTTCCTTTCTTACGAGCAGTACTTC.

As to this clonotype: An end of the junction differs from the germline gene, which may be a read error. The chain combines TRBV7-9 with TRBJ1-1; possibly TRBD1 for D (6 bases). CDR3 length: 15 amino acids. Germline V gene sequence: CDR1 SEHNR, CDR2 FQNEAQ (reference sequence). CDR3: CASSPPGHPNAEAFF. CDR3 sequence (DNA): TGTGCCAGCAGCCCCCCGGGACACCCGAACGCTGAAGCTTTCTTT.

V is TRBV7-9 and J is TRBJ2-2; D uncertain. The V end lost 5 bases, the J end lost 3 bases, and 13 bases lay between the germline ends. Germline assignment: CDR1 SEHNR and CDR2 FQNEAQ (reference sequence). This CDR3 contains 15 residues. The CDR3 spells CASSPRRLDTGELFF. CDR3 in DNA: TGTGCCAGCAGCCCGCGAAGGCTGGACACCGGGGAGCTGTTTTTT.

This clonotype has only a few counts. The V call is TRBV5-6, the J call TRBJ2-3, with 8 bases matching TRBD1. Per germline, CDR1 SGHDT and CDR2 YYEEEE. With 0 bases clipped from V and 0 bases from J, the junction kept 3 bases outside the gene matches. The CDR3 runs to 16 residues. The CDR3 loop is CASSLVGQGSTDTQYF. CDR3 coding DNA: TGTGCCAGCAGCTTGGTAGGACAGGGAAGCACAGATACGCAGTATTTT.

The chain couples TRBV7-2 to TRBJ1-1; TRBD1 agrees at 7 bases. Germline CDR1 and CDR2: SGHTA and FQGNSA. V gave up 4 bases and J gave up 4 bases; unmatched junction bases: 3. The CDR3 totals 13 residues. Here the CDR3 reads CASSYRGSTEAFF. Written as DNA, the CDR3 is TGTGCCAGCAGCTACAGGGGTAGCACTGAAGCTTTCTTT.

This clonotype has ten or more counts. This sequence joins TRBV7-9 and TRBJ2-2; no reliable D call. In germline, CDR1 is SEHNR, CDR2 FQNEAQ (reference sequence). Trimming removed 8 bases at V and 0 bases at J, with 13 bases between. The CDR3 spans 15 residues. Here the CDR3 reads CASRPDGANTGELFF. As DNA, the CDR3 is TGTGCCAGCCGCCCCGACGGCGCGAACACCGGGGAGCTGTTTTTT.

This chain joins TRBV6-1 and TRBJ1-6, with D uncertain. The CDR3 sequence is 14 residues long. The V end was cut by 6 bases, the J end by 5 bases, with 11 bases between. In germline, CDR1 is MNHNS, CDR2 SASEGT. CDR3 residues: CASSPSWNNSPLHF. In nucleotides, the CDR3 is TGTGCCAGCAGCCCCTCCTGGAATAATTCACCCCTCCACTTT.

The CDR3 is CASTRQAGAYEQYF. In DNA, the CDR3 is TGTGCCAGCACCCGACAGGCCGGGGCTTACGAGCAGTACTTC. The rearrangement uses TRBV12-3 or TRBV12-4 and TRBJ2-7, with a weak D call TRBD1 (6 bases). V was shortened by 7 bases and J by 4 bases, with 17 bases between the two germline ends. The CDR3 extends over 14 amino acids.

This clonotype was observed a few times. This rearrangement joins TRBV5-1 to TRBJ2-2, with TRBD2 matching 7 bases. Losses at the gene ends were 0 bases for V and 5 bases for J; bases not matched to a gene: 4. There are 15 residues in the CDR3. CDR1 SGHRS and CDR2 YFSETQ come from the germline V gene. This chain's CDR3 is CASSLVTAGTGELFF. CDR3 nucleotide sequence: TGCGCCAGCAGCTTGGTTACAGCGGGGACCGGGGAGCTGTTTTTT.

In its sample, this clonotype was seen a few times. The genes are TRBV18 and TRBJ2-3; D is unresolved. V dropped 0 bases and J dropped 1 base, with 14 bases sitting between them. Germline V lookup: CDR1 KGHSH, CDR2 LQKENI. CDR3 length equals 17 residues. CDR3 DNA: TGTGCCAGCTCACCACCGGGTGCAGGATCGGGCACAGATACGCAGTATTTT. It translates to CASSPPGAGSGTDTQYF.

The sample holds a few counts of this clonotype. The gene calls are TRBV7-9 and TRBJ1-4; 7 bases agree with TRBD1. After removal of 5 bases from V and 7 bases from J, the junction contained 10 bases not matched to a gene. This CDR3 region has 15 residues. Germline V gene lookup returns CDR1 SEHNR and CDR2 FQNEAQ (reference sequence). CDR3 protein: CASSGNRGYGEKLFF. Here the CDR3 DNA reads TGTGCCAGCAGCGGAAACAGGGGTTACGGTGAAAAACTGTTTTTT.

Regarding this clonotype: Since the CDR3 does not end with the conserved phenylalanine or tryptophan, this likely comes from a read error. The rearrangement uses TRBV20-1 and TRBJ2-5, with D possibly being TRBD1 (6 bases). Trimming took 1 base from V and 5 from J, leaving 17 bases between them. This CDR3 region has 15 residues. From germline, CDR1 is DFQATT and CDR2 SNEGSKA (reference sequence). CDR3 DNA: TGCAGTGCTAGAGTTTTTAGGGGGAATTCGGAGACCCAGTACTTA. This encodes CSARVFRGNSETQYL.

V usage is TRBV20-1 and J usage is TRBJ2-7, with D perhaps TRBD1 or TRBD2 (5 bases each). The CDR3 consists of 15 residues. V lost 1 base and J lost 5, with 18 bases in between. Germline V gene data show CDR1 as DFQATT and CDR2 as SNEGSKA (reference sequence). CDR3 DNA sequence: TGCAGTGCTAGAGTTCTTGGCCCTAGCAGGGACGAGCAGTACTTC. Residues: CSARVLGPSRDEQYF.

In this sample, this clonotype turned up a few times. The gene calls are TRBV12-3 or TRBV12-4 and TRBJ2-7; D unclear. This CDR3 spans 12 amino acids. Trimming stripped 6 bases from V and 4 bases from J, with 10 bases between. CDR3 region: CASSDISYEQYF. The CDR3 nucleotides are TGTGCCAGCAGCGATATTTCTTACGAGCAGTACTTC.

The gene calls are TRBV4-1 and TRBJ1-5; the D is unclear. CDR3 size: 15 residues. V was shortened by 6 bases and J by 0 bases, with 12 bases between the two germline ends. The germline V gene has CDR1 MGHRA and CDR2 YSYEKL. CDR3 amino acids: CASSQRWVSNQPQHF. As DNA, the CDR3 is TGCGCCAGCAGTCAACGATGGGTTAGCAATCAGCCCCAGCATTTT.

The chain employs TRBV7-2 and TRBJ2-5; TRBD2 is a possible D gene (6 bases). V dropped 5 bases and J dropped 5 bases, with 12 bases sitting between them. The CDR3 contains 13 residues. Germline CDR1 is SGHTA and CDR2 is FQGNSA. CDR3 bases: TGTGCCAGCAGCCCGGGGGTCCCCGAGACCCAGTACTTC. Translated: CASSPGVPETQYF.

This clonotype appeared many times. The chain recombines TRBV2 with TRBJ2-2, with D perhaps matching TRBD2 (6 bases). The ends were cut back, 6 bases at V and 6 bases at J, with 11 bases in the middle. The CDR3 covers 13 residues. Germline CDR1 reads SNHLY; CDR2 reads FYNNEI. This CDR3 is CASRVREAGELFF. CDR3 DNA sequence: TGTGCCAGCAGGGTCAGGGAGGCCGGGGAGCTGTTTTTT.

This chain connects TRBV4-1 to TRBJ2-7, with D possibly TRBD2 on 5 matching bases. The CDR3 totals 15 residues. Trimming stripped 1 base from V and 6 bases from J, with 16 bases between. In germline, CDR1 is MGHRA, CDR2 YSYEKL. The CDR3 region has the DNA TGCGCCAGCAGCCAAGTCGGTGGCGGGTATGGCGAGCAGTACTTC. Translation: CASSQVGGGYGEQYF.

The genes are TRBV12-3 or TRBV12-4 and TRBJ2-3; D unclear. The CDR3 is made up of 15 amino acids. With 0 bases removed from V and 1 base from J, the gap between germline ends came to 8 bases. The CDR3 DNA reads TGTGCCAGCAGTTTAGCGCTTGACCGCACAGATACGCAGTATTTT. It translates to CASSLALDRTDTQYF.

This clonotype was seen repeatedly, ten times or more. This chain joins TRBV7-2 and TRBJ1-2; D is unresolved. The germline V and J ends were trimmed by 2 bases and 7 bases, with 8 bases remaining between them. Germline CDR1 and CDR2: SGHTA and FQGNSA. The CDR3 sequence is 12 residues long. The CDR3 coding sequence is TGTGCCAGCAGCTTAAGGCCCCTTGGCTACACCTTC. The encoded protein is CASSLRPLGYTF.

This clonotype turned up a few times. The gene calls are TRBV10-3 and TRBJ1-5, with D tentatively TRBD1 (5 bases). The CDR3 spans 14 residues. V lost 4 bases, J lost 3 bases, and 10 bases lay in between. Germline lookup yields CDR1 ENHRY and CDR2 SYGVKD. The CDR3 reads CAISVSGVNQPQHF. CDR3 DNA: TGTGCCATCAGTGTATCGGGGGTCAATCAGCCCCAGCATTTT.